This T cell receptor beta chain was sequenced in a study of blood T cell repertoires in COVID-19. Study as a whole: In each case, the material was cDNA or gDNA derived from T cells, B-cell-depleted T cells, or PBMCs.

Some clones are missing from TCRdb's copy, which holds only in-frame ones; the method was immunoSEQ multiplex PCR. The table has fewer than 180,000 clones, roughly 80% seen once. From germline, CDR1 is SGHTS and CDR2 YDEGEE. Trimming at V came to 1 base and at J to 3 bases, leaving 7 bases not matched to a gene. This CDR3 region has 15 residues. The chain carries TRBV5-8 and TRBJ2-7; TRBD1 agrees at 7 bases. The receptor was derived from a man in his 70s with acute or convalescent COVID-19. The sample was peripheral blood. The CDR3 here is CASSLRQGTFYEQYF. CDR3 in DNA: TGTGCCAGCAGCTTGAGACAGGGTACCTTCTACGAGCAGTACTTC.